This record looks at one TCR beta chain sequence and its context. Its antigen is not identified. Samples: about 28 days before transplant, then days 30, 100 and 180 after. Here immunoSEQ multiplex PCR was the method, and the copy in TCRdb shows in-frame clones only, minus some. The sample lists about 7,500 clones, 90% to 95% occurring once. The sample belongs to a study of T cell clonotyping in hematopoietic cell transplantation. General observations from the study: No sorting was done, leaving CD4 and CD8 contributions mixed. Recipient TCR diversity dropped after transplant; expanded clonotypes rose from day 30 to 180. Few recipient clonotypes overlapped donors; over 97% were de novo at given depth.

Looked up from germline, CDR1 is SQVTM and CDR2 is ANQGSEA. CDR3 length: 13 amino acids. Trimming left V 6 bases short and J 3 bases short, with 13 bases between. This specimen consisted of PBMCs, obtained 180 days after allogeneic stem cell transplant. The receptor's source is a female patient in her fifties or sixties who had an allogeneic stem cell transplant from an unrelated donor, so the T cells may come from the graft donor. Some clones in this sample may be carry-over from other donors' samples. The chain employs TRBV29-1 and TRBJ2-3; the D gene is possibly TRBD1 (6 bases). This CDR3 is CSVGTSKTDTQYF. Written as DNA, the CDR3 is TGCAGCGTCGGGACAAGCAAAACAGATACGCAGTATTTT.